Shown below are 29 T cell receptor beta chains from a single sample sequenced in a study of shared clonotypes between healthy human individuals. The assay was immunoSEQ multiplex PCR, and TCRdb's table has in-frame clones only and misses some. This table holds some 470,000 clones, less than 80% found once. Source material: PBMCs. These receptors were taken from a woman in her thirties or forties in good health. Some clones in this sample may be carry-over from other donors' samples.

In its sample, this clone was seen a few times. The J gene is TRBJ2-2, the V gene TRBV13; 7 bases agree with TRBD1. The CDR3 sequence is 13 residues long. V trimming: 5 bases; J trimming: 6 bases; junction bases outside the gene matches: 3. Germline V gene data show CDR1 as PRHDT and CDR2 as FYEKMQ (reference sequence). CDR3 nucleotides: TGTGCCAGCAGCCTGACAGGGTCCGGGGAGCTGTTTTTT. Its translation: CASSLTGSGELFF.

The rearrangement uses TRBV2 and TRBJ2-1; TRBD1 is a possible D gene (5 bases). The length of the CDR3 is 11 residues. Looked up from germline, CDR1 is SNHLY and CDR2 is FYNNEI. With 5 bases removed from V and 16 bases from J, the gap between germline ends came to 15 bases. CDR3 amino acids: CASSYDRPIFF. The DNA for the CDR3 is TGTGCCAGCAGTTATGACAGACCGATATTCTTC. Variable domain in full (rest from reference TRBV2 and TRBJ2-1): EPEVTQTPSHQVTQMGQEVILRCVPISNHLYFYWYRQILGQKVEFLVSFYNNEISEKSEIFDDQFSVERPDGSNFTLKIRSTKLEDSAMYFCASSYDRPIFFGPGTRLTVL.

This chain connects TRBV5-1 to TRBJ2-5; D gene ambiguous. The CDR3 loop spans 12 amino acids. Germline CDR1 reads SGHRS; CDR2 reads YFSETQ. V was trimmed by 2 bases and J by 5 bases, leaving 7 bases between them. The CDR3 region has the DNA TGCGCCAGCAGCTTTGATCGGGAGACCCAGTACTTC. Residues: CASSFDRETQYF. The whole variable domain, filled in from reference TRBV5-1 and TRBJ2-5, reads KAGVTQTPRYLIKTRGQQVTLSCSPISGHRSVSWYQQTPGQGLQFLFEYFSETQRNKGNFPGRFSGRQFSNSRSEMNVSTLELGDSALYLCASSFDRETQYFGPGTRLLVL.

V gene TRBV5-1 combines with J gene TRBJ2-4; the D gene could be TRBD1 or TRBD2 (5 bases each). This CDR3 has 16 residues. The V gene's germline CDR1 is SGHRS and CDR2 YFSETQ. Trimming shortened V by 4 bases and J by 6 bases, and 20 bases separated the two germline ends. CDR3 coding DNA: TGCGCCAGCAGCACAAGCCGGGACCTGGGACCAAACATTCAGTACTTC. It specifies CASSTSRDLGPNIQYF. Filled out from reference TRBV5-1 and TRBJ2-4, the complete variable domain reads KAGVTQTPRYLIKTRGQQVTLSCSPISGHRSVSWYQQTPGQGLQFLFEYFSETQRNKGNFPGRFSGRQFSNSRSEMNVSTLELGDSALYLCASSTSRDLGPNIQYFGAGTRLSVL.

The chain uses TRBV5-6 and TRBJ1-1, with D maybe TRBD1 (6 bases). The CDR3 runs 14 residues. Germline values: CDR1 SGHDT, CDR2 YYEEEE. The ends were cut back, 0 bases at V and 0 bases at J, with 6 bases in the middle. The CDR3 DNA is TGTGCCAGCAGCTTGGGGACAGTGAACACTGAAGCTTTCTTT. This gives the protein CASSLGTVNTEAFF.

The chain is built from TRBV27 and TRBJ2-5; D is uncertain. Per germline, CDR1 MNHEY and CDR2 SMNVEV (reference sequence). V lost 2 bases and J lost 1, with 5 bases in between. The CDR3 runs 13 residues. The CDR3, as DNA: TGTGCCAGCAGTTTACAGGCCCAAGAGACCCAGTACTTC. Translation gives CASSLQAQETQYF.

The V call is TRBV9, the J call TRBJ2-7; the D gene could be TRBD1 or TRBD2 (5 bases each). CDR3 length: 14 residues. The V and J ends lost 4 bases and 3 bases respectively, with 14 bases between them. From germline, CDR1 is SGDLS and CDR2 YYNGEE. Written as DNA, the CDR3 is TGTGCCAGCAGCCTTTCGGGGACGGTCTACGAGCAGTACTTC. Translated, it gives CASSLSGTVYEQYF.

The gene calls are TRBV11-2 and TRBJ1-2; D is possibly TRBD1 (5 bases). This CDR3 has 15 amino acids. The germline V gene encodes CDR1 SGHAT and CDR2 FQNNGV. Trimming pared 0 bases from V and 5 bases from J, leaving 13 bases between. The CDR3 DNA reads TGTGCCAGCAGCTTAGATGGCCCAGGGTCTTATGGCTACACCTTC. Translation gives CASSLDGPGSYGYTF.

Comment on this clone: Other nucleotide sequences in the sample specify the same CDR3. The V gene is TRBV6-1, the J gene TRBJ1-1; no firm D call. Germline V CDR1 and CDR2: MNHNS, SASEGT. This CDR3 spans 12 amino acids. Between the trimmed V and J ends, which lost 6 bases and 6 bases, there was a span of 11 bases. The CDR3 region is CASRQGSAEAFF. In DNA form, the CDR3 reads TGTGCCAGCAGGCAAGGGAGCGCTGAAGCTTTCTTT.

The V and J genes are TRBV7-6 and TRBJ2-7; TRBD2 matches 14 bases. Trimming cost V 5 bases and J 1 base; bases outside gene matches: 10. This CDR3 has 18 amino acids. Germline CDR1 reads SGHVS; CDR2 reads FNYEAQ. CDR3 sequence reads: CASSRRPGLAGVSYEQYF. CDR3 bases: TGTGCCAGCAGCCGTAGACCGGGACTAGCGGGAGTATCCTACGAGCAGTACTTC.

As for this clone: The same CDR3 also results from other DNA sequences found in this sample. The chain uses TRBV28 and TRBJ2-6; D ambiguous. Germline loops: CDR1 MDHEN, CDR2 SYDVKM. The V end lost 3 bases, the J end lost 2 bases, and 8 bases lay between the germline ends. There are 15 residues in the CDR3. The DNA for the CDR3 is TGTGCCAGCAGTTTTTTAGGAGCTGGGGCCAACGTCCTGACTTTC. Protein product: CASSFLGAGANVLTF.

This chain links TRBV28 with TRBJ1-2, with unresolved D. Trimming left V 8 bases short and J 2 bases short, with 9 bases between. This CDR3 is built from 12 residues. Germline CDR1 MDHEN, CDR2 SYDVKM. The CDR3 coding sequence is TGTGCCAGCGAAACAGTAAACTATGGCTACACCTTC. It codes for CASETVNYGYTF.

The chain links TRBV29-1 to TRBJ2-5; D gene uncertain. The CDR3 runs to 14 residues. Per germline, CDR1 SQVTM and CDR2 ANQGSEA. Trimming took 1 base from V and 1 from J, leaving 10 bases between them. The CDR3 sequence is CSVEGGQFQETQYF. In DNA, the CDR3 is TGCAGCGTTGAAGGGGGTCAGTTCCAAGAGACCCAGTACTTC.

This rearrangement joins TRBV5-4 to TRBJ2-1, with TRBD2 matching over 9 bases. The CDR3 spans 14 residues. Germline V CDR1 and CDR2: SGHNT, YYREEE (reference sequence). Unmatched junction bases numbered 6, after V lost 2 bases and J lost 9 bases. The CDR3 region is CASSFAGGPSEQFF. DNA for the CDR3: TGTGCCAGCAGCTTCGCGGGAGGGCCGAGTGAGCAGTTCTTC.

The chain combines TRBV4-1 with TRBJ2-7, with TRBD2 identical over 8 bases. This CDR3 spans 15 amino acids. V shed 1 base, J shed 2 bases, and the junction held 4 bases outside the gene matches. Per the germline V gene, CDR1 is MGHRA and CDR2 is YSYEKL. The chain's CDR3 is CASSQVLAAPYEQYF. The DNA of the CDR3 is TGCGCCAGCAGCCAAGTACTAGCGGCCCCCTACGAGCAGTACTTC.

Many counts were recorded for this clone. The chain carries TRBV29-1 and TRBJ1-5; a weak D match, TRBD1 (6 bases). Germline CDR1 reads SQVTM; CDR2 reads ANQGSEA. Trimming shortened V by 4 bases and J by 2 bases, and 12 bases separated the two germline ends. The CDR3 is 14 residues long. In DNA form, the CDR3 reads TGCAGCGTTGGGGTGGGGGGCGGCAATCAGCCCCAGCATTTT. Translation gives CSVGVGGGNQPQHF. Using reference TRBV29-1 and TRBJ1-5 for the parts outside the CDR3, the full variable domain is SAVISQKPSRDICQRGTSLTIQCQVDSQVTMMFWYRQQPGQSLTLIATANQGSEATYESGFVIDKFPISRPNLTFSTLTVSNMSPEDSSIYLCSVGVGGGNQPQHFGDGTRLSIL.

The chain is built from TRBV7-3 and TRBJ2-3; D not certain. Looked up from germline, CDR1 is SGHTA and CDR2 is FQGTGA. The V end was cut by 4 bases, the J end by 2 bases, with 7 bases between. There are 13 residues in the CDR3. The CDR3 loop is CASSSSYTDTQYF. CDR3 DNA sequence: TGTGCCAGCAGCTCTTCGTACACAGATACGCAGTATTTT.

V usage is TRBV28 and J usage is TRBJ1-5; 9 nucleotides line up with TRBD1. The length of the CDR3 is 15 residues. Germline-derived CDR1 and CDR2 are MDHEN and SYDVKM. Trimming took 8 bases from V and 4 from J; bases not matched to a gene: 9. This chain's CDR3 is CASEIQGQGNQPQHF. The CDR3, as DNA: TGTGCCAGCGAAATACAGGGACAGGGAAATCAGCCCCAGCATTTT.

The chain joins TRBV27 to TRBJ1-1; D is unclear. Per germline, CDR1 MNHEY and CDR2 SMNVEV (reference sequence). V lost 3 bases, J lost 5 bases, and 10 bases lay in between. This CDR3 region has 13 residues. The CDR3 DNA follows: TGTGCCAGCAGTTTCGGTACGGGGACTGAAGCTTTCTTT. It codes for CASSFGTGTEAFF.

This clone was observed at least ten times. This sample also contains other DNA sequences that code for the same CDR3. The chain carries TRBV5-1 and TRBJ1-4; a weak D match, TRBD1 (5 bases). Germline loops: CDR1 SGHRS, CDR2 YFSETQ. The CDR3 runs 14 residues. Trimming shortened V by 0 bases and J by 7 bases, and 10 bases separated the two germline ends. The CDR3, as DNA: TGCGCCAGCAGCTTGGATGGGACCGTTGAAAAACTGTTTTTT. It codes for CASSLDGTVEKLFF.

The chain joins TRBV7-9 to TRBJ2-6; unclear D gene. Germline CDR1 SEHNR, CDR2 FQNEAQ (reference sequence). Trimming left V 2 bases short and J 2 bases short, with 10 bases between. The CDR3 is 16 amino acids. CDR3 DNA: TGTGCCAGCAGCTTAACGCGACTGACTGGGGCCAACGTCCTGACTTTC. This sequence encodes CASSLTRLTGANVLTF.

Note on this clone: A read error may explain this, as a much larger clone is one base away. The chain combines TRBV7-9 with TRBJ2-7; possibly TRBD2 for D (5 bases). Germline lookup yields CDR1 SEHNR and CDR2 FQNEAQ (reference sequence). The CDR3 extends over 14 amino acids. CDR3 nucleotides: TGTGCCAGCAGCTTCGGACTGAGTCCCTACGAGCAGCACTTC. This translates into CASSFGLSPYEQHF. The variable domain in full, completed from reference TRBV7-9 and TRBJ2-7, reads DTGVSQNPRHKITKRGQNVTFRCDPISEHNRLYWYRQTLGQGPEFLTYFQNEAQLEKSRLLSDRFSAERPKGSFSTLEIQRTEQGDSAMYLCASSFGLSPYEQHFGPGTRLTVT.

In DNA, the CDR3 is TGTGCCAGCAGCCAAGAGACAGGGGGGTCCTACAATGAGCAGTTCTTC. It codes for CASSQETGGSYNEQFF. The chain recombines TRBV4-2 with TRBJ2-1, with TRBD1 matching 9 bases. CDR3 length: 16 residues. The germline V gene encodes CDR1 LGHNA and CDR2 YNFKEQ. V lost 0 bases, J lost 1 base, and 1 base stayed unmatched.

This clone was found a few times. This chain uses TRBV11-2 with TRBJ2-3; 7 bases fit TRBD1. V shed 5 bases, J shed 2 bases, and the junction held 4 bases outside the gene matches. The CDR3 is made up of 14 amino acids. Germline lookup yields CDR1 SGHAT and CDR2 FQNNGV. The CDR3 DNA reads TGTGCCAGCAGCACAGGACAGGCCACAGATACGCAGTATTTT. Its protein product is CASSTGQATDTQYF.

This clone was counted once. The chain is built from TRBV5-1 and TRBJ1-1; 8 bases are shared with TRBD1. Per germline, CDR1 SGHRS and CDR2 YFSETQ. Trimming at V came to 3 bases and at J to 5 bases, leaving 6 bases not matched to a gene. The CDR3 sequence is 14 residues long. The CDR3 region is CASSSGQGRTEAFF. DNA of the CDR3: TGCGCCAGCAGCTCCGGACAGGGTCGAACTGAAGCTTTCTTT.

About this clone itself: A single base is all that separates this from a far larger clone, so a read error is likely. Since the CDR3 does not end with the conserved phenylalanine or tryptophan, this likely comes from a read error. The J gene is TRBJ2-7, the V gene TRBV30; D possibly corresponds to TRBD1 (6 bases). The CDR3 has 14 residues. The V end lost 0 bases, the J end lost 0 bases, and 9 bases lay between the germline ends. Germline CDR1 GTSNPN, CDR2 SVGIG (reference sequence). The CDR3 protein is CAWSVLRGSYEQYL. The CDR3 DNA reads TGTGCCTGGAGTGTACTCAGGGGCTCCTACGAGCAGTACCTC.

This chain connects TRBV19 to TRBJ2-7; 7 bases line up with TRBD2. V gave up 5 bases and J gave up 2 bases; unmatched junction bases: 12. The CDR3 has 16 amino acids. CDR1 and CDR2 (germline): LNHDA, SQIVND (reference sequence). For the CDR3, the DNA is TGTGCCAGTAGTGGATCCGGAGGGCGGGGGACCTACGAGCAGTACTTC. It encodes CASSGSGGRGTYEQYF. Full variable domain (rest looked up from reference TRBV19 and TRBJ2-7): DGGITQSPKYLFRKEGQNVTLSCEQNLNHDAMYWYRQDPGQGLRLIYYSQIVNDFQKGDIAEGYSVSREKKESFPLTVTSAQKNPTAFYLCASSGSGGRGTYEQYFGPGTRLTVT.

In DNA form, the CDR3 reads TGTGCCAGCAGCGGGGTGCGGGTCCCTTCCTACGAGCAGTACTTC. Translated, it gives CASSGVRVPSYEQYF. This chain joins TRBV11-2 and TRBJ2-5, with a possible D match to TRBD2 (5 bases). The J call may be wrong; the DNA end is better matched by TRBJ2-7. This CDR3 has 15 amino acids. Germline CDR1 reads SGHAT; CDR2 reads FQNNGV.

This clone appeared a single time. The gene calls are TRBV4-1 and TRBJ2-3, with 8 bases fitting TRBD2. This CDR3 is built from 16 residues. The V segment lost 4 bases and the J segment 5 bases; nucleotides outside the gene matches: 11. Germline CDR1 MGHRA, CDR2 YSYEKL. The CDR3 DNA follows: TGCGCCAGCAGCCCGCTGCAAGCGGGAGTGGGAGATACGCAGTATTTT. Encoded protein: CASSPLQAGVGDTQYF.